This T cell receptor (beta chain) was retrieved from a study of blood T cell repertoires in COVID-19. Across the whole study: Both acute and convalescent COVID-19 samples were obtained from the United States, Italy and Spain. T cells, B-cell-depleted T cells, or PBMCs supplied cDNA or gDNA.

The CDR3 extends over 14 amino acids. The germline CDR1 and CDR2 sequences are MNHEY and SVGAGI. Between the trimmed V and J ends, which lost 0 bases and 8 bases, there was a span of 13 bases. The sample holds a few counts of this clone. Original data processing: Estimation of nucleated cell counts relied on the amplification of reference gene primers. TCRdb's table, derived via immunoSEQ multiplex PCR, lists solely in-frame clones and lacks some. The DNA was the basis for D and trimming; V, J and clone size are from that table. Altogether about 97,000 clones are present, about 83% being singletons, with the ten largest covering 15%.

The source is a human donor in a cohort sampled during active COVID-19. Material for sequencing was peripheral blood. J is TRBJ1-2 and V is TRBV6-5; possibly TRBD1 for D (6 bases). CDR3: CASSYSYRAKGYTF. The DNA for the CDR3 is TGTGCCAGCAGTTACTCGTACAGGGCGAAAGGCTACACCTTC.